This passage covers 10 T cell receptor beta chains from one sample sequenced in a study of cytomegalovirus exposure and HLA in healthy donors. PCR was performed using 60 Vbeta and 13 Jbeta primers. Using immunoSEQ multiplex PCR, the repertoire was profiled, and TCRdb retains in-frame clones only, with some absent. There are 60,000 to 70,000 clones in the sample, with approximately 15% held by the top ten. Sequencing was done on a sample of PBMCs. Source of these receptors: a boy between 10 and 17 years old in good health and CMV-seronegative.

V gene TRBV4-3 combines with J gene TRBJ1-2; 8 nucleotides match TRBD1. Trimming removed 7 bases from V and 3 bases from J; junction bases left unmatched: 10. Germline V gene lookup returns CDR1 LGHNA and CDR2 YSLEER. CDR3 length equals 15 residues. The CDR3 loop is CASTQGADNDYGYTF. In DNA form, the CDR3 reads TGCGCCAGCACGCAGGGGGCGGATAACGACTATGGCTACACCTTC.

The gene calls are TRBV19 and TRBJ1-5; 8 nucleotides align to TRBD1. Trimming at V came to 8 bases and at J to 2 bases, leaving 17 bases not matched to a gene. The CDR3 has 18 residues. The V gene's germline CDR1 is LNHDA and CDR2 SQIVND (reference sequence). CDR3 amino acids: CASSDDRGGDLGNQPQHF. The CDR3 DNA sequence: TGTGCCAGTTCCGACGACAGGGGAGGGGATTTGGGCAATCAGCCCCAGCATTTT. Using reference TRBV19 and TRBJ1-5 for the parts outside the CDR3, the full variable domain is DGGITQSPKYLFRKEGQNVTLSCEQNLNHDAMYWYRQDPGQGLRLIYYSQIVNDFQKGDIAEGYSVSREKKESFPLTVTSAQKNPTAFYLCASSDDRGGDLGNQPQHFGDGTRLSIL.

The genes are TRBV27 and TRBJ1-1; tentatively, D is TRBD1 (6 bases). Trimming shortened V by 2 bases and J by 4 bases, and 11 bases separated the two germline ends. From germline, CDR1 is MNHEY and CDR2 SMNVEV (reference sequence). The CDR3 loop spans 14 amino acids. The DNA for the CDR3 is TGTGCCAGCAGTTTAGACAGGTCAGGCACTGAAGCTTTCTTT. Protein: CASSLDRSGTEAFF.

The J gene is TRBJ2-6, the V gene TRBV11-3; tentative D call: TRBD1 (5 bases). CDR1 and CDR2 (germline): SGHNT, YENEEA. This CDR3 comprises 15 residues. V was pared by 5 bases and J by 0 bases, with 8 bases between. The CDR3 DNA is TGTGCCAGCAGCGTCGACAGCTCTGGGGCCAACGTCCTGACTTTC. This codes for CASSVDSSGANVLTF.

The CDR3 bases are TGCGCCAGCAGAGATCCAGGCAGGGGGACTGAAGCTTTCTTT. Protein product: CASRDPGRGTEAFF. V is TRBV10-1 and J is TRBJ1-1; TRBD1 agrees at 7 bases. The length of the CDR3 is 14 residues. Trimming cost V 6 bases and J 5 bases; bases outside gene matches: 9. Germline CDR1 reads WNHNN; CDR2 reads SYGVQD (reference sequence).

V is TRBV30 and J is TRBJ1-1; D remains ambiguous. Trimming left V 3 bases short and J 3 bases short, with 8 bases between. Germline V gene sequence: CDR1 GTSNPN, CDR2 SVGIG (reference sequence). The CDR3 is 12 residues long. The CDR3 coding sequence is TGTGCCTGGAGGCAGAGGGACACTGAAGCTTTCTTT. The encoded protein is CAWRQRDTEAFF.

The gene calls are TRBV7-2 and TRBJ2-1, with TRBD2 matching 14 bases. Looked up from germline, CDR1 is SGHTA and CDR2 is FQGNSA. The CDR3 length is 15 residues. The junction had 3 bases not matched to a gene; V was cut back by 5 bases and J by 6 bases. In DNA form, the CDR3 reads TGTGCCAGCAGCCCCGGACTAGCGGGAGGCAATGAGCAGTTCTTC. This gives the protein CASSPGLAGGNEQFF.

This chain uses TRBV6-5 with TRBJ1-1, with a tentative D call TRBD1 (6 bases). Germline V gene sequence: CDR1 MNHEY, CDR2 SVGAGI. Trimming removed 6 bases from V and 5 bases from J, with 13 bases in between. The CDR3 contains 13 residues. CDR3 sequence reads: CASRRGEGTEAFF. CDR3 bases: TGTGCCAGCAGGAGGGGGGAGGGAACTGAAGCTTTCTTT.

The chain carries TRBV5-1 and TRBJ1-1; 9 bases fit TRBD1. This CDR3 region has 14 residues. Unmatched junction bases numbered 6, after V lost 4 bases and J lost 5 bases. The V gene's germline CDR1 is SGHRS and CDR2 YFSETQ. CDR3 sequence reads: CASSPGQGSTEAFF. The CDR3 DNA reads TGCGCCAGCAGCCCGGGACAGGGCAGTACTGAAGCTTTCTTT.

CDR3 sequence reads: CSGTENTEAFF. CDR3 bases: TGCAGCGGGACAGAGAACACTGAAGCTTTCTTT. This rearrangement joins TRBV29-1 to TRBJ1-1; possible D gene TRBD1, 6 bases. This CDR3 spans 11 amino acids. Germline assignment: CDR1 SQVTM and CDR2 ANQGSEA. Trimming removed 7 bases at V and 1 base at J, with 7 bases between. Full variable domain (missing parts from reference TRBV29-1 and TRBJ1-1): SAVISQKPSRDICQRGTSLTIQCQVDSQVTMMFWYRQQPGQSLTLIATANQGSEATYESGFVIDKFPISRPNLTFSTLTVSNMSPEDSSIYLCSGTENTEAFFGQGTRLTVV.